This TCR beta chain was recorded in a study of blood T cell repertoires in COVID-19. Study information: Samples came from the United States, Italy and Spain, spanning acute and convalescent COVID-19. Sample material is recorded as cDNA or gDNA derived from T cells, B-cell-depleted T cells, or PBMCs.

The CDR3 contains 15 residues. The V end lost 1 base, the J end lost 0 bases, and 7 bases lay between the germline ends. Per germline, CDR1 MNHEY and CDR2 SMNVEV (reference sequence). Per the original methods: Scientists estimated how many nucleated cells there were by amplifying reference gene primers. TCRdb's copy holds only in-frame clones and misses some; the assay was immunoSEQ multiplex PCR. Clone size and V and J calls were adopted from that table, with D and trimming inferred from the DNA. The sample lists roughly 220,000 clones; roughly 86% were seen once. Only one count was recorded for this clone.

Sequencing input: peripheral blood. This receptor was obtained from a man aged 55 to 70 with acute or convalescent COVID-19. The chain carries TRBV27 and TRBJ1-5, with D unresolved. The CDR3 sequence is CASSLWPVSNQPQHF. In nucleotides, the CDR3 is TGTGCCAGCAGTTTATGGCCAGTTAGCAATCAGCCCCAGCATTTT.